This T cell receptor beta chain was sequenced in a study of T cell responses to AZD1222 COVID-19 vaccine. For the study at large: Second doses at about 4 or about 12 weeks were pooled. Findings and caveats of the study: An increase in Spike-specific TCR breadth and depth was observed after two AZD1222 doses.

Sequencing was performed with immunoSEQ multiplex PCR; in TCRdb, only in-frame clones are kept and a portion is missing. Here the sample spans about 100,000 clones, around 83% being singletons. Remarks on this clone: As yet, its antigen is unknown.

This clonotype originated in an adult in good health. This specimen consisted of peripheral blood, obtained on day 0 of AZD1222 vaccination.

The CDR3 nucleotides read TGTGCCAGCAGTGAAGTGGTCGGGGCAGGTACGCAGTATTTT. Protein: CASSEVVGAGTQYF. The gene calls are TRBV6-1 and TRBJ2-3, with D tentatively TRBD1 or TRBD2 (5 bases each). The germline V gene encodes CDR1 MNHNS and CDR2 SASEGT. The CDR3 runs 14 residues. With 1 base removed from V and 8 bases from J, the gap between germline ends came to 13 bases.